This entry is about one T cell receptor beta chain. Antigen: not known. One end of the junction fails to match germline, which may point to a read error. Germline CDR1 is SNHLY and CDR2 is FYNNEI. The CDR3 has 15 residues. The sample belongs to a study of blood T cells in healthy people across ages. Whole-study findings and limits: Unsorted PBMC input precluded a conclusive naive versus antigen-experienced comparison.

Using a J-beta primer mix together with a sample-barcoded 5' primer, a second PCR was run for roughly 6 to 12 cycles. Tags on each cDNA molecule came from a template-switch adaptor with 12 random nucleotides. TCRdb reprocessed the 5' RACE reads with MiXCR, giving one entry per CDR3 protein. The sample includes around 2 million distinct CDR3 sequences, about two fifths seen only once; the top ten take more than 20%. V and J are TRBV2 and TRBJ1-5; D is possibly TRBD1 (5 bases). The TCR sequence derives from a human donor in good health. Sequenced material: blood. The CDR3 DNA reads as TGTGCCAGCAGGGAAGAAGGGGCCCCAAATCAGCCCCAGCATTTT. Translating it yields CASREEGAPNQPQHF.